Described below is a single T cell receptor beta chain sequence and its context. This entry belongs to a study of blood T cell repertoires in COVID-19. TCRdb keeps only in-frame clones here, not all; method: immunoSEQ multiplex PCR. Of approximately 220,000 clones listed, 70% to 90% were seen once; the top ten hold nearly 7.5%. The CDR3 is 15 amino acids. Unmatched junction bases numbered 4, after V lost 3 bases and J lost 0 bases. CDR1 ENHRY and CDR2 SYGVKD come from the germline V gene. Sample: PBMCs or T cells enriched from blood (not recorded which). The source of this sequence is a woman aged 40 to 50 with acute COVID-19. This rearrangement joins TRBV10-3 to TRBJ1-2; 7 bases align to TRBD1. CDR3 loop: CAISDTGATNYGYTF. For the CDR3, the DNA is TGTGCCATCAGTGATACAGGGGCCACTAACTATGGCTACACCTTC.